This passage covers 26 T cell receptor beta chains from one sample sequenced in a study of metastatic and nonmetastatic thyroid tumors. No treatment of any kind had been given to any patient before thyroid surgery. MiXCR was used by TCRdb to re-call the PCR reads. The repertoire holds roughly 39,000 clones, with around 47% as singletons. Sequenced: tumor tissue. Every receptor here comes from a male donor with papillary thyroid cancer or a benign thyroid nodule (not recorded which). Some clones in this sample may be carry-over from other donors' samples.

The chain uses TRBV12-3 or TRBV12-4 and TRBJ2-2; 7 bases line up with TRBD1. This CDR3 contains 12 residues. Germline trimming cut 7 bases from V and 7 bases from J; bases unmatched to any gene: 3. CDR3 loop: CASTTGIGELFF. Here the CDR3 DNA reads TGTGCCAGCACGACAGGGATCGGGGAGCTGTTTTTT.

The chain links TRBV30 to TRBJ1-2; D unresolved. There are 13 residues in the CDR3. The germline V and J ends were trimmed by 0 bases and 5 bases, with 10 bases remaining between them. Germline-derived CDR1 and CDR2 are GTSNPN and SVGIG (reference sequence). CDR3 DNA: TGTGCCTGGAGTGTGGACTTTCGTTATGGCTACACCTTC. This encodes CAWSVDFRYGYTF.

The chain is built from TRBV7-2 and TRBJ1-6; D not certain. CDR1 and CDR2 from the germline V gene are SGHTA and FQGNSA. The CDR3 consists of 15 residues. Trimming pared 10 bases from V and 7 bases from J, leaving 20 bases between. The CDR3 nucleotides are TGTGCCACTTCGCCCGGATGGGGAGGAAATTCACCCCTCCACTTT. Translating it yields CATSPGWGGNSPLHF.

This clone occurred once. The chain uses TRBV30 and TRBJ1-1; D is undetermined. The ends were cut back, 4 bases at V and 5 bases at J, with 14 bases in the middle. The CDR3 contains 13 residues. Looked up from germline, CDR1 is GTSNPN and CDR2 is SVGIG (reference sequence). The CDR3 sequence: CAWTAFEGTEAFF. CDR3 DNA sequence: TGTGCCTGGACCGCATTCGAGGGAACTGAAGCTTTCTTT.

J is TRBJ1-4 and V is TRBV3-1; D remains ambiguous. The germline gives CDR1 LGHDT, CDR2 YNNKEL (reference sequence). V lost 2 bases to trimming and J lost 8 bases, with 9 bases between them. The CDR3 has 13 residues. CDR3 loop: CASSQFVGEKLFF. The CDR3 coding sequence is TGTGCCAGCAGCCAATTTGTGGGAGAAAAACTGTTTTTT.

This chain connects TRBV20-1 to TRBJ2-7; 12 bases are a match to TRBD2. The length of the CDR3 is 14 residues. V lost 6 bases and J lost 7; bases outside the gene matches: 10. Germline assignment: CDR1 DFQATT and CDR2 SNEGSKA (reference sequence). The CDR3 is CSARLAGALGEQYF. DNA of the CDR3: TGCAGTGCGCGACTAGCGGGGGCCCTTGGGGAGCAGTACTTC.

This clone came up a few times. The V and J genes are TRBV19 and TRBJ1-3; 10 positions agree with TRBD1. The CDR3 has 14 residues. The V gene end was trimmed by 6 bases and the J gene end by 7 bases; junction bases not matched to a gene: 6. Germline values: CDR1 LNHDA, CDR2 SQIVND (reference sequence). The CDR3 here is CASRPPGQGNTIYF. DNA of the CDR3: TGTGCCAGTAGACCCCCGGGACAGGGGAACACCATATATTTT.

The chain joins TRBV9 to TRBJ2-1; TRBD2 agrees at 9 bases. The CDR3 runs 15 residues. The V segment lost 1 base and the J segment 7 bases; nucleotides outside the gene matches: 6. CDR1 and CDR2 from the germline V gene are SGDLS and YYNGEE. The DNA for the CDR3 is TGTGCCAGCAGCGTATACGCGGGGGGGCCAAATGAGCAGTTCTTC. Its translation is CASSVYAGGPNEQFF.

This clone was seen a handful of times. The CDR3 nucleotides are TGTGCCAGCAGCCATGTCCCGGGACTGACAGATACGCAGTATTTT. It encodes CASSHVPGLTDTQYF. The chain couples TRBV6-1 to TRBJ2-3; D may be TRBD2 (6 bases). CDR3 length: 15 amino acids. V was pared by 6 bases and J by 3 bases, with 16 bases between. The germline V gene has CDR1 MNHNS and CDR2 SASEGT.

This clone was recorded a few times. This sequence joins TRBV27 and TRBJ1-2; 7 bases fit TRBD1. The CDR3 sequence is 13 residues long. The germline V gene encodes CDR1 MNHEY and CDR2 SMNVEV (reference sequence). The ends lost 5 bases at V and 4 bases at J; junction bases unmatched: 4. CDR3 bases: TGTGCCAGCAGTCAACCAGGGGGCTATGGCTACACCTTC. It specifies CASSQPGGYGYTF.

This clone was recorded only once. The chain couples TRBV3-1 to TRBJ2-6; D not certain. Trimming pared 0 bases from V and 0 bases from J, leaving 9 bases between. Germline V gene lookup returns CDR1 LGHDT and CDR2 YNNKEL (reference sequence). The CDR3 extends over 17 amino acids. This chain's CDR3 is CASSQEGSFSGANVLTF. CDR3 DNA: TGTGCCAGCAGCCAAGAAGGGTCCTTCTCTGGGGCCAACGTCCTGACTTTC.

A few counts support this clone. J is TRBJ2-7 and V is TRBV28, with TRBD1 identical over 9 bases. Germline V lookup: CDR1 MDHEN, CDR2 SYDVKM. Losses at the gene ends were 7 bases for V and 4 bases for J; bases not matched to a gene: 11. This CDR3 is 15 amino acids long. CDR3 bases: TGTGCCAGCACCCTGGGACAGGGATTTAGGTACGAGCAGTACTTC. Amino acid sequence: CASTLGQGFRYEQYF.

V and J are TRBV9 and TRBJ2-6, with D unclear. V lost 4 bases to trimming and J lost 0 bases, with 14 bases between them. The V gene's germline CDR1 is SGDLS and CDR2 YYNGEE. CDR3 size: 17 residues. The CDR3 is CASSLGQRHSGANVLTF. The CDR3 DNA reads TGTGCCAGCAGCTTAGGTCAGAGACACTCTGGGGCCAACGTCCTGACTTTC.

The J gene is TRBJ2-3, the V gene TRBV7-8; TRBD1 is a possible D gene (5 bases). Germline lookup yields CDR1 SGHVS and CDR2 FQNEAQ. The CDR3 runs 14 residues. The V end lost 3 bases, the J end lost 4 bases, and 11 bases lay between the germline ends. The CDR3 region has the DNA TGTGCCAGCAGCTTCAGGGTAGGGGCAGATACGCAGTATTTT. Its translation is CASSFRVGADTQYF.

The V call is TRBV20-1, the J call TRBJ2-7; 7 bases align to TRBD2. The CDR3 runs to 18 residues. CDR1 DFQATT and CDR2 SNEGSKA come from the germline V gene (reference sequence). V dropped 0 bases and J dropped 7; count of bases not matched to a gene: 21. CDR3 protein: CSARDSSSAGRAKEEQYF. The CDR3 DNA reads as TGCAGTGCTAGAGATTCTTCGTCTGCGGGGAGGGCGAAAGAGGAGCAGTACTTC.

This clone was found a few times. The germline gene is not matched at one end of the junction; a read error may be the cause. The genes are TRBV27 and TRBJ2-7, with D tentatively TRBD2 (5 bases). Germline V gives CDR1 MNHEY, CDR2 SMNVEV (reference sequence). The CDR3 is 15 residues long. CDR3 sequence (DNA): TGTGCCAGCAGTTTATTGAGCGGTAACTCCTTCGAGCAGTACTTC. Translation gives CASSLLSGNSFEQYF.

This sequence joins TRBV5-4 and TRBJ2-7, with 8 bases lining up with TRBD2. The V and J ends lost 2 bases and 2 bases, in that order; junction bases with no gene match: 9. Germline lookup yields CDR1 SGHNT and CDR2 YYREEE (reference sequence). The CDR3 length is 16 residues. CDR3 amino acids: CASSLSSSGYTYEQYF. In DNA form, the CDR3 reads TGTGCCAGCAGCTTAAGCTCTAGCGGGTATACCTACGAGCAGTACTTC.

This clone was seen a few times. The gene calls are TRBV15 and TRBJ2-7; the D gene is possibly TRBD1 (6 bases). This CDR3 comprises 16 residues. V lost 4 bases, J lost 2 bases, and 18 bases lay in between. Germline V gene sequence: CDR1 LNHNV, CDR2 YYDKDF (reference sequence). The CDR3 region is CATSIPYGTLPYEQYF. The CDR3 DNA is TGTGCCACCAGCATCCCCTACGGGACACTGCCCTACGAGCAGTACTTC. The full variable domain, with the rest looked up from reference TRBV15 and TRBJ2-7, is DAMVIQNPRYQVTQFGKPVTLSCSQTLNHNVMYWYQQKSSQAPKLLFHYYDKDFNNEADTPDNFQSRRPNTSFCFLDIRSPGLGDTAMYLCATSIPYGTLPYEQYFGPGTRLTVT.

The genes are TRBV19 and TRBJ1-5; 9 bases are shared with TRBD1. J was trimmed by 10 bases and V by 5 bases; bases with no gene match: 12. The CDR3 is 15 residues long. Germline V gene sequence: CDR1 LNHDA, CDR2 SQIVND (reference sequence). This chain's CDR3 is CASSGWTGDLVPQHF. The CDR3 nucleotides read TGTGCCAGTAGTGGATGGACAGGGGATTTAGTACCCCAGCATTTT.

The V and J genes are TRBV7-2 and TRBJ2-7, with no clear D. The germline V gene has CDR1 SGHTA and CDR2 FQGNSA. V lost 1 base, J lost 7 bases, and 11 bases lay in between. The CDR3 is 13 amino acids. CDR3 in amino acids: CASSLVSGREQYF. CDR3 nucleotides: TGTGCCAGCAGCTTAGTCTCTGGCCGGGAGCAGTACTTC.

Worth noting for this clone: The junction departs from the called germline gene at one end, perhaps through a read error. The V call is TRBV13, the J call TRBJ1-1, with TRBD1 matching over 7 bases. The CDR3 is 14 residues long. Germline loops: CDR1 PRHDT, CDR2 FYEKMQ (reference sequence). The CDR3 spells CASSLAGGNTGAFF. For the CDR3, the DNA is TGTGCCAGCAGCTTAGCAGGGGGTAACACTGGAGCTTTCTTT.

This clone has a handful of counts. The gene calls are TRBV20-1 and TRBJ2-2; 7 bases map to TRBD2. Germline CDR1 reads DFQATT; CDR2 reads SNEGSKA (reference sequence). This CDR3 is 13 amino acids long. The ends lost 0 bases at V and 7 bases at J; junction bases unmatched: 2. The CDR3, as DNA: TGCAGTGCTAGAGAAAGGGAGGGCGGGGAGCTGTTTTTT. This translates into CSAREREGGELFF.

The chain combines TRBV4-2 with TRBJ2-3; the D gene is possibly TRBD2 (5 bases). The CDR3 loop spans 15 amino acids. Looked up from germline, CDR1 is LGHNA and CDR2 is YNFKEQ. V gave up 1 base and J gave up 2 bases, with 10 bases separating them. This CDR3 reads CASSQAAGITDTQYF. DNA for the CDR3: TGTGCCAGCAGCCAAGCGGCGGGTATCACAGATACGCAGTATTTT.

The chain combines TRBV20-1 with TRBJ2-6; 9 bases align to TRBD1. The trim removed 6 bases at V and 4 bases at J, leaving 13 bases unmatched. The CDR3 is made up of 17 amino acids. CDR1 is DFQATT and CDR2 is SNEGSKA in the germline V gene (reference sequence). CDR3 sequence (DNA): TGCAGTGCCGCACCGGGACAGGGTTTACGAGGGGCCAACGTCCTGACTTTC. As protein: CSAAPGQGLRGANVLTF.

In this sample, this clone is medium-sized. The chain is built from TRBV7-9 and TRBJ2-7; D might be TRBD1 or TRBD2, each matching 5 bases. V was clipped by 0 bases and J by 6 bases, with 9 bases between them. The CDR3 loop spans 13 amino acids. Germline V gene lookup returns CDR1 SEHNR and CDR2 FQNEAQ (reference sequence). The CDR3 sequence: CASSLAAGAEQYF. The CDR3 bases are TGTGCCAGCAGCTTAGCTGCCGGGGCCGAGCAGTACTTC.

The chain is built from TRBV28 and TRBJ1-3, with TRBD1 matching over 7 bases. Germline loops: CDR1 MDHEN, CDR2 SYDVKM. The J segment lost 2 bases and the V segment lost 3 bases, leaving 4 bases of the junction unmatched. The CDR3 totals 15 residues. The CDR3 protein is CASSFPGQTGNTIYF. The CDR3, as DNA: TGTGCCAGCAGTTTTCCGGGACAGACTGGAAACACCATATATTTT.